One and the same sample provided the 13 T cell receptor beta chains below, sequenced in a study of T-cell reconstitution after alpha-beta-depleted transplantation in children. Preparation of the TCRbeta library was carried out with unique molecular identifiers. Via MiXCR, TCRdb re-called the PCR reads, giving one row per CDR3 protein. Of about 640,000 distinct CDR3 sequences listed, over 10% are singletons. The sequenced sample was PBMCs, mostly from graft donor cells, obtained 360 days after TCRalphabeta/CD19-depleted stem cell transplant. These receptors were obtained from a male patient aged 5 to 17 who had a stem cell transplant for acute myeloid leukemia, so the T cells may come from the graft donor.

This clonotype was detected ten times or more. The CDR3 DNA follows: TGTGCCATCAGTGAGTCGGAGAGGACCCAAGGGACCGGGGAGCTGTTTTTT. Protein sequence: CAISESERTQGTGELFF. This chain links TRBV10-3 with TRBJ2-2, with D uncertain. This CDR3 is built from 17 residues. V dropped 0 bases and J dropped 5 bases, with 16 bases sitting between them. The V gene's germline CDR1 is ENHRY and CDR2 SYGVKD.

This clonotype showed up many times. V is TRBV4-2 and J is TRBJ2-3, with 8 positions matching TRBD2. Trimming removed 4 bases from V and 2 bases from J; junction bases left unmatched: 20. Looked up from germline, CDR1 is LGHNA and CDR2 is YNFKEQ. The CDR3 has 20 residues. The chain's CDR3 is CASSRPSGRRGIGVTDTQYF. The CDR3 DNA reads as TGTGCCAGCAGCCGACCGAGCGGGAGAAGAGGAATTGGGGTCACAGATACGCAGTATTTT.

This clonotype has just a few counts. This chain connects TRBV5-6 to TRBJ1-3; 10 nucleotides line up with TRBD1. The germline gives CDR1 SGHDT, CDR2 YYEEEE. V shed 2 bases and J 5 bases; nucleotides not matched to a gene: 4. There are 15 residues in the CDR3. The CDR3 spells CASSFGTGERNTIYF. CDR3 nucleotides: TGTGCCAGCAGCTTCGGGACAGGGGAGCGAAACACCATATATTTT.

In its sample, this clonotype was seen a few times. CDR3 nucleotides: TGCAGTGCTAGAGACCCGATCCCTGGGAAGTCAGAGCAGTACTTC. Residues: CSARDPIPGKSEQYF. The chain carries TRBV20-1 and TRBJ2-7; D gene uncertain. Trimming shortened V by 0 bases and J by 7 bases, and 19 bases separated the two germline ends. CDR1 and CDR2 (germline): DFQATT, SNEGSKA (reference sequence). The CDR3 consists of 15 residues.

As to this clonotype: The germline gene is not matched at one end of the junction; a read error may be the cause. This chain joins TRBV20-1 and TRBJ2-7, with TRBD1 matching 11 bases. CDR3 size: 17 residues. CDR1 is DFQATT and CDR2 is SNEGSKA in the germline V gene (reference sequence). This chain's CDR3 is CCARDPIRDRGMWEQYF. CDR3 sequence (DNA): TGCTGTGCTAGAGACCCGATACGGGACAGGGGGATGTGGGAGCAGTACTTC.

J is TRBJ2-5 and V is TRBV28; 13 bases agree with TRBD2. Losses at the gene ends were 4 bases for V and 7 bases for J; bases not matched to a gene: 27. The CDR3 consists of 22 residues. Germline CDR1 reads MDHEN; CDR2 reads SYDVKM. The CDR3 spells CASSYRDREGESRLAGGGTQYF. The CDR3 region has the DNA TGTGCCAGCAGTTACCGGGACAGGGAAGGCGAGAGTCGACTAGCGGGAGGAGGGACCCAGTACTTC.

The sample holds many counts of this clonotype. The CDR3 sequence is CASSVGGPGANVLTF. As DNA, the CDR3 is TGTGCCAGCAGTGTAGGAGGGCCTGGGGCCAACGTCCTGACTTTC. The rearrangement uses TRBV2 and TRBJ2-6; a weak D match, TRBD2 (6 bases). The V gene's germline CDR1 is SNHLY and CDR2 FYNNEI. The CDR3 has 15 amino acids. The V and J ends lost 4 bases and 2 bases respectively, with 9 bases between them.

This clonotype has just a few counts. The J gene is TRBJ2-7, the V gene TRBV20-1, with 7 bases identical to TRBD2. This CDR3 region has 13 residues. V was clipped by 3 bases and J by 2 bases; unmatched bases: 4. Germline V gene lookup returns CDR1 DFQATT and CDR2 SNEGSKA (reference sequence). CDR3 coding DNA: TGCAGTGCTAGGGCTAGCGGACCCTACGAGCAGTACTTC. Protein sequence: CSARASGPYEQYF.

This rearrangement joins TRBV27 to TRBJ1-1, with a tentative D call TRBD1 (6 bases). CDR1 MNHEY and CDR2 SMNVEV come from the germline V gene (reference sequence). Trimming pared 5 bases from V and 5 bases from J, leaving 18 bases between. This CDR3 has 15 residues. The CDR3: CASSRDQGWETEAFF. The CDR3, as DNA: TGTGCCAGCAGTAGAGACCAGGGGTGGGAAACTGAAGCTTTCTTT.

This clonotype was seen only a few times. This rearrangement joins TRBV29-1 to TRBJ2-7; 7 bases map to TRBD2. Germline CDR1 SQVTM, CDR2 ANQGSEA. The V segment lost 0 bases and the J segment 5 bases; nucleotides outside the gene matches: 10. CDR3 length: 15 residues. The CDR3 DNA is TGCAGCGTTGAAGATGGCGGGAGCCTCCCCAACGAGCAGTACTTC. Its translation: CSVEDGGSLPNEQYF.

This clonotype showed up just a few times. The chain combines TRBV12-3 or TRBV12-4 with TRBJ2-7; TRBD1 or TRBD2 may be the D gene (5 bases each). Between the trimmed V and J ends, which lost 2 bases and 7 bases, there was a span of 12 bases. The CDR3 extends over 13 amino acids. The CDR3 loop reads CASSLLGRAEQYF. The CDR3 bases are TGTGCCAGCAGTTTACTGGGACGGGCTGAGCAGTACTTC.

This clonotype has a handful of counts. The rearrangement uses TRBV29-1 and TRBJ2-1; 11 bases align to TRBD1. Germline lookup yields CDR1 SQVTM and CDR2 ANQGSEA. V shed 4 bases and J 4 bases; nucleotides not matched to a gene: 6. The CDR3 runs to 15 residues. CDR3 in amino acids: CSVVGGQGEYNEQFF. CDR3 in DNA: TGCAGCGTTGTTGGGGGACAGGGGGAATACAATGAGCAGTTCTTC.

In its sample, this clonotype was seen a few times. This chain links TRBV5-6 with TRBJ2-2; no firm D call. The CDR3 is 11 residues long. Trimming left V 2 bases short and J 10 bases short, with 6 bases between. The germline V gene has CDR1 SGHDT and CDR2 YYEEEE. The CDR3 region is CASSLFAELFF. CDR3 DNA sequence: TGTGCCAGCAGCTTATTTGCGGAGCTGTTTTTT.